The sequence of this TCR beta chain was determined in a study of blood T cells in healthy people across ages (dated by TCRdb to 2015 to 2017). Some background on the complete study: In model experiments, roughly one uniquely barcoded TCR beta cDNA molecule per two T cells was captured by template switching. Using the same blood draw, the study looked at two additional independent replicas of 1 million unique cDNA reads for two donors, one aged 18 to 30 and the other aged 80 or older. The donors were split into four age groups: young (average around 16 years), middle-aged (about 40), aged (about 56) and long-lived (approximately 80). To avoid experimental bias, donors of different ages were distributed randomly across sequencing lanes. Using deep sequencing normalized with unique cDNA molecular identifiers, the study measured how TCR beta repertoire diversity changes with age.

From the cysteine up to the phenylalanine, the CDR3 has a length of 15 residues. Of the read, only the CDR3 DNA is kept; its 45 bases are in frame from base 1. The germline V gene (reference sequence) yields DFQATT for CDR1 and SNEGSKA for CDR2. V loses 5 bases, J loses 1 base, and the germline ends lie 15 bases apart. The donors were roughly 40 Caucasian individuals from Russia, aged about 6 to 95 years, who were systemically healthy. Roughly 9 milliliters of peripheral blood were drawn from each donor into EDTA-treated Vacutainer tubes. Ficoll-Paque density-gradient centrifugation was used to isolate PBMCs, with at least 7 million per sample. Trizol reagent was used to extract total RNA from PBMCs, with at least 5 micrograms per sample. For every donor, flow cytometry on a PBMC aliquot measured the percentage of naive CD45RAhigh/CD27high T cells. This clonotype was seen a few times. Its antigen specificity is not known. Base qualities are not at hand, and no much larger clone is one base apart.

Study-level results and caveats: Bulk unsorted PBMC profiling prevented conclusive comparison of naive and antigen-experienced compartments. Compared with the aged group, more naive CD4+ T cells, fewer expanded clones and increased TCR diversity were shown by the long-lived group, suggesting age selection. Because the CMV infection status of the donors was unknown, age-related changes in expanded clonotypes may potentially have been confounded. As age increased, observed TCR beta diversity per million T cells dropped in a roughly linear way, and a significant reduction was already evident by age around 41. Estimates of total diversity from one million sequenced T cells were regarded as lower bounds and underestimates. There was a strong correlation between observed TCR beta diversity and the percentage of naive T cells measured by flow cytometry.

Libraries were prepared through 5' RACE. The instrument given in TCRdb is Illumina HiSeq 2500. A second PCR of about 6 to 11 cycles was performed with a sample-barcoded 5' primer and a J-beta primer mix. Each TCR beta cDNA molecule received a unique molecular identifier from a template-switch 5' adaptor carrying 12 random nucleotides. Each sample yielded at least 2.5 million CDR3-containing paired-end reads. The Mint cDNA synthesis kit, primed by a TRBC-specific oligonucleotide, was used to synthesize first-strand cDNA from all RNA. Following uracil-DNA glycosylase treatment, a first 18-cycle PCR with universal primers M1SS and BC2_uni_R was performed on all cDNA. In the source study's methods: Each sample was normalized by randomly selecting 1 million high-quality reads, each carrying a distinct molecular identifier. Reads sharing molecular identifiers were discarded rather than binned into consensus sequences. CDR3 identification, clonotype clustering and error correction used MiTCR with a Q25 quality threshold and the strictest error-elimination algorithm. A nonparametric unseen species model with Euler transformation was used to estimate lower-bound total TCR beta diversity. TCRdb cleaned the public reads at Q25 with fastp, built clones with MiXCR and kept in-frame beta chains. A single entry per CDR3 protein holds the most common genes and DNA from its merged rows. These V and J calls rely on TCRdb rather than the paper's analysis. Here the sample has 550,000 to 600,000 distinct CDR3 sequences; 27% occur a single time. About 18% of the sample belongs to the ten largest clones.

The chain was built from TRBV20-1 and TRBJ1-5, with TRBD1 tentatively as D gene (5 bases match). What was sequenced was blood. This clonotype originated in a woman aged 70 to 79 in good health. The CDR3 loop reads CSAPQGRGSNQPQHF. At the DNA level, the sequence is TGCAGTGCTCCCCAAGGGAGGGGAAGCAATCAGCCCCAGCATTTT.